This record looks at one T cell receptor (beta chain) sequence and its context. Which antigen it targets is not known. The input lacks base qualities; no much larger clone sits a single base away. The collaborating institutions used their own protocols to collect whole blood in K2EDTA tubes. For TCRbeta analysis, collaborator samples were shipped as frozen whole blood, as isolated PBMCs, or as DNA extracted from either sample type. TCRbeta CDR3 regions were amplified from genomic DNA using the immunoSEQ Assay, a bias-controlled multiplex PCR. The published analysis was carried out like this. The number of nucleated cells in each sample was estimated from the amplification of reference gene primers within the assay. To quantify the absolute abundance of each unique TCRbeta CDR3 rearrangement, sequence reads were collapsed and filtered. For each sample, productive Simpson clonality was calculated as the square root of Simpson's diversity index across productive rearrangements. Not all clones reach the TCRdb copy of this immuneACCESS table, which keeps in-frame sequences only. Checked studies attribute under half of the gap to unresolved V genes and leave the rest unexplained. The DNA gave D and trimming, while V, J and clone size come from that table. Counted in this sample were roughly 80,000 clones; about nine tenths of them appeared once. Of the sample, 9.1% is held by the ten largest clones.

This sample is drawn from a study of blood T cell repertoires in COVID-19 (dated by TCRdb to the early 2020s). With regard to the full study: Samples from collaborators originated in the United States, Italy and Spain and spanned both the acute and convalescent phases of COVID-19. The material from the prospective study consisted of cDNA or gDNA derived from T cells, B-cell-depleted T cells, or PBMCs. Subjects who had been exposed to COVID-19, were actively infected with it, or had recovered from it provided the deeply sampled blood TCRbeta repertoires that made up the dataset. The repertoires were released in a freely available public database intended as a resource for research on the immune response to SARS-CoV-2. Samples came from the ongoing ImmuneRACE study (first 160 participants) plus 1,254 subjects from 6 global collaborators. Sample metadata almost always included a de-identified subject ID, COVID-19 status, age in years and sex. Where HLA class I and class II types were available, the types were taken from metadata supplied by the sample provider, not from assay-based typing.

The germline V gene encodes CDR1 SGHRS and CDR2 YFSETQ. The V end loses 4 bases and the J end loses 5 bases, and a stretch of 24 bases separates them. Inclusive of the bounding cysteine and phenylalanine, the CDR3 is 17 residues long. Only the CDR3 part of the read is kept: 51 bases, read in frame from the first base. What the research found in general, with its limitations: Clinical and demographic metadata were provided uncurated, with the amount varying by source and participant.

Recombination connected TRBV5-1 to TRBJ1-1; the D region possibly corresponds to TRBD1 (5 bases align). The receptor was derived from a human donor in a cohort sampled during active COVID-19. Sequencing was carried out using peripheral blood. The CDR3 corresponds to CASSPGTHGHRTTEAFF. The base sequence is TGCGCCAGCAGCCCTGGGACTCATGGGCATCGGACGACTGAAGCTTTCTTT.